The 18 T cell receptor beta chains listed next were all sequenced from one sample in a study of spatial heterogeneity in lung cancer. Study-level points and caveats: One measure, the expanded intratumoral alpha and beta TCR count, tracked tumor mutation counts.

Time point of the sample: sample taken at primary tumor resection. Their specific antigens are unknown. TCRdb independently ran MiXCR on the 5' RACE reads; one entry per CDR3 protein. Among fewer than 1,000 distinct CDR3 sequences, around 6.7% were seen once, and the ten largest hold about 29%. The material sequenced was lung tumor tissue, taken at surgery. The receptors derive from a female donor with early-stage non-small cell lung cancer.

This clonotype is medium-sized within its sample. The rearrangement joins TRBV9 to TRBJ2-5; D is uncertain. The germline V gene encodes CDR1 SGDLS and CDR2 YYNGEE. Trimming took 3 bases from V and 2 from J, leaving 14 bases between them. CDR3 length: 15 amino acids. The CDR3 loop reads CASSEGGAVQETQYF. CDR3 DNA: TGTGCCAGCAGCGAGGGCGGTGCGGTACAAGAGACCCAGTACTTC.

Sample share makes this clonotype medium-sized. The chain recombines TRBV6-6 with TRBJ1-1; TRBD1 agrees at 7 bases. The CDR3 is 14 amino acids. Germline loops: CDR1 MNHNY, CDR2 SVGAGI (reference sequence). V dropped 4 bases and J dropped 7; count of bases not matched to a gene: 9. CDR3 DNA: TGTGCCAGCAGTTGGGCAGACAGGGTGGATGAAGCTTTCTTT. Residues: CASSWADRVDEAFF.

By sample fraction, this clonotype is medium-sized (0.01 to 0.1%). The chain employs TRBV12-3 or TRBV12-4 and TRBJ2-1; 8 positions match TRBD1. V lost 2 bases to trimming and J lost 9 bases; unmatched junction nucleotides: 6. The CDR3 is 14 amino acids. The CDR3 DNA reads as TGTGCCAGCAGTTTACAGGGGGCTGTGGGTGAGCAGTTCTTC. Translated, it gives CASSLQGAVGEQFF.

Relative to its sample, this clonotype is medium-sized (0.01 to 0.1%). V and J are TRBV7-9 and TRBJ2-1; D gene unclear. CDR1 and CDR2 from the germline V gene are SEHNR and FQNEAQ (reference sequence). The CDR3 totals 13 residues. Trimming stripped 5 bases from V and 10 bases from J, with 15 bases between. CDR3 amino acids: CASSPTDGPEQFF. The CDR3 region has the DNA TGTGCCAGCAGCCCGACGGATGGGCCGGAGCAGTTCTTC.

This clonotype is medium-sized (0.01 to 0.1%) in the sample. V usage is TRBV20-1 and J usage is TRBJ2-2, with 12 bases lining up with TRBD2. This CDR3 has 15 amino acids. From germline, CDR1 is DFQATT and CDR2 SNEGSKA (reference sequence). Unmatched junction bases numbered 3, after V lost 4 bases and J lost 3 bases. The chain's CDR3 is CSATLAGGHTGELFF. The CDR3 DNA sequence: TGCAGTGCTACCCTAGCGGGAGGGCACACCGGGGAGCTGTTTTTT.

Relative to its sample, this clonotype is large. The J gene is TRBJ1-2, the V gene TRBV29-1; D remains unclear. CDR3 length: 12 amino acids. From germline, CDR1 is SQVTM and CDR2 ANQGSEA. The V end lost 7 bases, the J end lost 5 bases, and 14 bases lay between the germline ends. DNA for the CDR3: TGCAGCGCCGAAGATTTGGAGTATGGCTACACCTTC. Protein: CSAEDLEYGYTF.

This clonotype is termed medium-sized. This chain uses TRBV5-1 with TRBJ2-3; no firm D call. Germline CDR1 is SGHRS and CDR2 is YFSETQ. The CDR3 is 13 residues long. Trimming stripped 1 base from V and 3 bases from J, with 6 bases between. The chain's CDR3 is CASSLFSTDTQYF. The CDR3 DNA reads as TGCGCCAGCAGCTTGTTCAGTACAGATACGCAGTATTTT.

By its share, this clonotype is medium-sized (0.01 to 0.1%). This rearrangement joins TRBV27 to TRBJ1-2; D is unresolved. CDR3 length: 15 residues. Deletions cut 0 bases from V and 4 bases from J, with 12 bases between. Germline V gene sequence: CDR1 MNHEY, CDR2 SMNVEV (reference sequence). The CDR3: CASSLSDPSVYGYTF. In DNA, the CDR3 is TGTGCCAGCAGTTTATCGGACCCATCGGTCTATGGCTACACCTTC.

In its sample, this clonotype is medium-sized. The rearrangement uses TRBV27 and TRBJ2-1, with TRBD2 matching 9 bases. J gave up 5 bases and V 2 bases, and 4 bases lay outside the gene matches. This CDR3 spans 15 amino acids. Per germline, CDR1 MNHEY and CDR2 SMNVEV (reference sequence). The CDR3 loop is CASSLRREGNNEQFF. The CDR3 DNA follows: TGTGCCAGCAGTTTAAGGCGGGAGGGAAACAATGAGCAGTTCTTC.

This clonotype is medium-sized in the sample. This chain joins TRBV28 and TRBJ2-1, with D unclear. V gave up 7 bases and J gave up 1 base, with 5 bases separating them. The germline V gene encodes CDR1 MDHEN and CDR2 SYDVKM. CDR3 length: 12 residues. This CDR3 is CASMESYNEQFF. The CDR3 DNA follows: TGTGCCAGCATGGAGTCCTACAATGAGCAGTTCTTC.

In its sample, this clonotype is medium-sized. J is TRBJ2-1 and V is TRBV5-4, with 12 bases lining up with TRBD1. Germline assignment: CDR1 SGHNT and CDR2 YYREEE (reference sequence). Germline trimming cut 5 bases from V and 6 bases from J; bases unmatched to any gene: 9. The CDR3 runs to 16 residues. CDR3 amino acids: CASSSGTGGDFNEQFF. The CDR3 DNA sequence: TGTGCCAGCAGTTCCGGGACAGGGGGCGACTTCAATGAGCAGTTCTTC.

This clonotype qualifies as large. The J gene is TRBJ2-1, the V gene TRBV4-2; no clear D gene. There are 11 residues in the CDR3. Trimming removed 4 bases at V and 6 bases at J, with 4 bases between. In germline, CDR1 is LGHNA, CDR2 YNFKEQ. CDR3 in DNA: TGTGCCAGCAGCCCTGGCAATGAGCAGTTCTTC. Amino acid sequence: CASSPGNEQFF.

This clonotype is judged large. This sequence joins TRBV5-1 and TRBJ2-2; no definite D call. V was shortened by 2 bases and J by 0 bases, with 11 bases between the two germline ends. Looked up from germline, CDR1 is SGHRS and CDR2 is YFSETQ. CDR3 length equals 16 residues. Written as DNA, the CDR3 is TGCGCCAGCAGCTTCCAAACTGCGCCGAACACCGGGGAGCTGTTTTTT. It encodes CASSFQTAPNTGELFF. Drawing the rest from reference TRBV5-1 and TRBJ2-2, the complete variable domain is KAGVTQTPRYLIKTRGQQVTLSCSPISGHRSVSWYQQTPGQGLQFLFEYFSETQRNKGNFPGRFSGRQFSNSRSEMNVSTLELGDSALYLCASSFQTAPNTGELFFGEGSRLTVL.

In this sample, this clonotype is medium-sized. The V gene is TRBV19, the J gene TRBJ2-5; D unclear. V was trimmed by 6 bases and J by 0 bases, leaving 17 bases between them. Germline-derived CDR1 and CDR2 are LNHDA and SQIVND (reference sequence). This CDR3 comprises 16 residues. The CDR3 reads CASSSFGRHYQETQYF. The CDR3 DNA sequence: TGTGCCAGTAGCAGCTTCGGACGCCACTACCAAGAGACCCAGTACTTC. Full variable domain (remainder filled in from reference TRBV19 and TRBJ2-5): DGGITQSPKYLFRKEGQNVTLSCEQNLNHDAMYWYRQDPGQGLRLIYYSQIVNDFQKGDIAEGYSVSREKKESFPLTVTSAQKNPTAFYLCASSSFGRHYQETQYFGPGTRLLVL.

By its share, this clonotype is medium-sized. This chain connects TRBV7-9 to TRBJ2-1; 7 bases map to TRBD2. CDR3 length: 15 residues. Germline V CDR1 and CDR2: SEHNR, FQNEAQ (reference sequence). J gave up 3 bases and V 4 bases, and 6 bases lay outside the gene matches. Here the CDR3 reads CASSSSGELYNEQFF. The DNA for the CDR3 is TGTGCCAGCAGCTCAAGCGGGGAGCTCTACAATGAGCAGTTCTTC. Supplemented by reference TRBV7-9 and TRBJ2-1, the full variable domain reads DTGVSQNPRHKITKRGQNVTFRCDPISEHNRLYWYRQTLGQGPEFLTYFQNEAQLEKSRLLSDRFSAERPKGSFSTLEIQRTEQGDSAMYLCASSSSGELYNEQFFGPGTRLTVL.

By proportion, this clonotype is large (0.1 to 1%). The CDR3 reads CASSRGGTANYEQYF. In DNA form, the CDR3 reads TGTGCCAGCTCACGCGGGGGAACTGCCAACTACGAGCAGTACTTC. This sequence joins TRBV18 and TRBJ2-7; 7 positions agree with TRBD2. The CDR3 has 15 residues. V gave up 4 bases and J gave up 3 bases; unmatched junction bases: 9. Germline V gene lookup returns CDR1 KGHSH and CDR2 LQKENI.

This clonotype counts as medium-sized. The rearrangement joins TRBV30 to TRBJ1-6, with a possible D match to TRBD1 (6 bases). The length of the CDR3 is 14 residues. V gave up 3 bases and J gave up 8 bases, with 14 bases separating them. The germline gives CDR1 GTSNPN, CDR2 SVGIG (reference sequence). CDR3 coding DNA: TGTGCCTGGAGCCCATGGGGGCCGGATTCACCCCTCCACTTT. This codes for CAWSPWGPDSPLHF.

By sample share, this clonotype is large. The CDR3 loop is CASSFQSGEETQYF. The CDR3 DNA sequence: TGTGCCAGCAGCTTCCAATCAGGGGAGGAGACCCAGTACTTC. V gene TRBV7-2 combines with J gene TRBJ2-5, with a tentative D call TRBD1 (6 bases). Germline V gene data show CDR1 as SGHTA and CDR2 as FQGNSA. The CDR3 loop spans 14 amino acids. With 3 bases removed from V and 5 bases from J, the gap between germline ends came to 13 bases.